This T cell receptor beta chain was retrieved from a study of cytomegalovirus exposure and HLA in healthy donors. Study-level findings and limits: Per published reports, the classifier diagnosed cytomegalovirus status with high specificity and sensitivity. Later analysis found that TCR beta chains associated with HLA were more clonally expanded than other, equally common chains. The study put some 160 TCR beta chains on its list as cytomegalovirus-associated.

As for this clone: Its cognate antigen is unknown.

PCR employed 60 Vbeta and 13 Jbeta primers. The assay was immunoSEQ multiplex PCR, and TCRdb's table has in-frame clones only and misses some. Of around 200,000 clones listed, roughly four fifths are singletons. Deletions cut 4 bases from V and 9 bases from J, with 12 bases between. From germline, CDR1 is SGHTA and CDR2 FQGNSA. CDR3 length: 12 amino acids. Sequencing used PBMCs. The clonotype originates from a woman aged 40 to 55 in good health and CMV-seronegative. The genes are TRBV7-2 and TRBJ1-1; D is undetermined. For the CDR3, the DNA is TGTGCCAGCAGCTCTTCTGCCTCTAAAGCTTTCTTT. The encoded protein is CASSSSASKAFF.